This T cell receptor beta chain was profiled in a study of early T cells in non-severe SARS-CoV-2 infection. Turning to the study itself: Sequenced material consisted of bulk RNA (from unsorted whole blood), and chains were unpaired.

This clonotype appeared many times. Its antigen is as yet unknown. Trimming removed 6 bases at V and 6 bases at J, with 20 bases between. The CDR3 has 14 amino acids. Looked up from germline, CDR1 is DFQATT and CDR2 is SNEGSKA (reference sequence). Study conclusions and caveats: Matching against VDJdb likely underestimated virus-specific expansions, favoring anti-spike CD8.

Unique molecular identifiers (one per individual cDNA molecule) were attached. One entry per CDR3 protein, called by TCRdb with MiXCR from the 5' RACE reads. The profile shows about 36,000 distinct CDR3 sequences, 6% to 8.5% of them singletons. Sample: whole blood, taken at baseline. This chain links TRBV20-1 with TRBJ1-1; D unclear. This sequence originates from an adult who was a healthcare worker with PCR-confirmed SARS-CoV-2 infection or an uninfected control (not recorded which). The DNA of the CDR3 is TGCAGTGCGGCGGAACCGGACGCTCTATCTGAAGCTTTCTTT. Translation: CSAAEPDALSEAFF.